This note documents a single T cell receptor beta chain sequence. Its antigen remains unknown. In each case, RNA was isolated and then reverse transcribed into cDNA as the sequencing template. Sequencing was performed with immunoSEQ multiplex PCR; in TCRdb, only in-frame clones are kept and a portion is missing. This sample yields about 210,000 clones, of which about 64% are seen a single time; 3.5% to 5% belongs to the top ten. The data were obtained in a study of CD8+ T cells in alopecia areata. About the research overall: Treatment comprised oral tofacitinib, 5 to 10 mg twice daily, in treated patients.

Notes on the study in general: Amid tofacitinib therapy, many expanded lesional clones stayed present in scalp and blood. Expanded CD8+ clones among the top 100, as well as scalp clonality, were significantly decreased by tofacitinib. Because one nonresponder was included, the link of baseline CD8+ expansion to response is considered uncertain.

This CDR3 is built from 16 residues. Losses at the gene ends were 2 bases for V and 7 bases for J; bases not matched to a gene: 10. Germline-derived CDR1 and CDR2 are SGHDT and YYEEEE. The treatment here: oral pan-JAK inhibitor, 5-10 mg twice daily. The source of this sequence is a human donor with alopecia areata. Sequenced here: CD4+ T cells sorted from blood, sampled at week 4, from a patient treated with tofacitinib. This chain joins TRBV5-6 and TRBJ2-2, with 8 bases matching TRBD1. CDR3 sequence (DNA): TGTGCCAGCAGCTTTGGACAGGGAGGACTCATCGGGGAGCTGTTTTTT. Translation: CASSFGQGGLIGELFF.